This TCR beta chain appears in the sequencing data of a study of PD-L1 blockade in urothelial cancer. Between the trimmed V and J ends, which lost 3 bases and 4 bases, there was a span of 7 bases. Germline V gene lookup returns CDR1 MDHEN and CDR2 SYDVKM. The CDR3 consists of 13 residues. On this clone: Its specificity is unknown.

Whole-study findings and limits: Below-median pretreatment blood TCR clonality was a predictor of better survival.

Time point given: pretreatment peripheral blood. Patients' cancers were locally advanced or metastatic urothelial carcinomas. Added to each PCR by spiking were synthetic TCR analog templates. The method was immunoSEQ multiplex PCR; TCRdb's version includes in-frame clones alone and lacks a portion of them. This repertoire shows around 71,000 clones, 85% found once; its top ten account for approximately 6.7%. This chain links TRBV28 with TRBJ1-3; no reliable D call. The sequenced sample was PBMCs, obtained around atezolizumab (anti-PD-L1) treatment. The origin of this receptor is a man aged 40-49 years with urothelial cancer. DNA of the CDR3: TGTGCCAGCAGTTTCCGGGGAGGAAACACCATATATTTT. It codes for CASSFRGGNTIYF.